Below, one T cell receptor (beta chain) is given with its context. The antigen is unknown. The data were taken from a study of post-analysis software for immune sequencing data. General study findings and limits: Comparison with controls showed significantly lower normalized Chao1 diversity in multiple sclerosis patients. In patients, TRBV5-6, TRBV5-1 and TRBV20-1 belonged to four or five TRBV segments found more frequently than in controls.

With 2 bases removed from V and 4 bases from J, the gap between germline ends came to 9 bases. Per the germline V gene, CDR1 is MNHEY and CDR2 is SVGAGI. CDR3 length equals 14 residues. The TCR beta cDNA libraries contained unique molecular identifiers. TCRdb independently ran MiXCR on the PCR reads; one entry per CDR3 protein. In the table there are about 460,000 distinct CDR3 sequences, nearly 45% of which are singletons. The sample consisted of blood. The receptor was isolated from a girl between 10 and 17 years old with multiple sclerosis. The rearrangement links TRBV6-5 to TRBJ2-1; TRBD2 might be the D (6 bases). The CDR3 here is CASSYVRDYNEQFF. In DNA, the CDR3 is TGTGCCAGCAGTTACGTGCGGGATTACAATGAGCAGTTCTTC.